What follows describes a single T cell receptor (beta chain). This entry is derived from a study of blood T cell repertoires in COVID-19. Which cohort a participant joined came from the clinical history participants gave. CDR1 and CDR2 from the germline V gene are SGDLS and YYNGEE. CDR3 length equals 16 residues. V was clipped by 3 bases and J by 3 bases; unmatched bases: 9. Method: immunoSEQ multiplex PCR; TCRdb's copy keeps in-frame clones and lacks some. The table has 200,000 to 250,000 clones, 70% to 85% seen once. J is TRBJ2-4 and V is TRBV9, with 7 bases aligning to TRBD2. Sequencing was done on a sample of PBMCs or T cells enriched from blood (not recorded which). This clonotype was sampled from a man aged 40-50 years who had recovered from COVID-19. This CDR3 is CASSAGGGRGKNIQYF. CDR3 in DNA: TGTGCCAGCAGCGCCGGGGGAGGGAGGGGCAAAAACATTCAGTACTTC.